These 9 T cell receptor beta chains share one sample of origin, sequenced in a study of T cells in Graves' hyperthyroidism and ophthalmopathy. It was RNA transcripts that yielded the amplified TCR beta CDR3 regions. A first-round RT-PCR of the TCR CDR3 used the HTBI primer set. MiXCR, run by TCRdb on the multiplex PCR reads, gives a single entry per CDR3 protein. The table has around 420,000 distinct CDR3 sequences, around 13% seen once; the top ten hold 5.3%. Specimen: blood. The receptors shown here come from a woman aged 18-29 years with Graves' hyperthyroidism.

On this clonotype itself: This may be a read error, as it is one base from a much larger clone. V and J are TRBV7-2 and TRBJ2-6; D possibly corresponds to TRBD1 (5 bases). This CDR3 contains 15 residues. Germline-derived CDR1 and CDR2 are SGHTA and FQGNSA. The DNA of the CDR3 is TGTGCCAGCAGACTCGACAAGGCTGGGGCCAGCGTCCTGACTTTC. It codes for CASRLDKAGASVLTF. Drawing the rest from reference TRBV7-2 and TRBJ2-6, the complete variable domain is GAGVSQSPSNKVTEKGKDVELRCDPISGHTALYWYRQSLGQGLEFLIYFQGNSAPDKSGLPSDRFSAERTGGSVSTLTIQRTQQEDSAVYLCASRLDKAGASVLTFGAGSRLTVL.

This clonotype was observed many times. The rearrangement uses TRBV20-1 and TRBJ2-7, with 10 positions matching TRBD2. Germline CDR1 is DFQATT and CDR2 is SNEGSKA (reference sequence). The V segment lost 6 bases and the J segment 3 bases; nucleotides outside the gene matches: 11. The CDR3 loop spans 15 amino acids. The CDR3 DNA follows: TGCAGTGCCCAAACAGGCCTAGCGGGAGTCTACGAGCAGTACTTC. Protein: CSAQTGLAGVYEQYF.

Turning to this clonotype: A much larger clone lies a single base off, so this may be a read error. The chain links TRBV12-3 or TRBV12-4 to TRBJ2-1; 7 bases line up with TRBD1. The CDR3 is made up of 13 amino acids. V lost 6 bases, J lost 10 bases, and 9 bases stayed unmatched. The CDR3 spells CASRRQGDYEQFF. The CDR3 DNA reads TGTGCCAGCAGGAGACAGGGTGATTACGAGCAGTTCTTC.

Many counts were recorded for this clonotype. The chain has TRBV10-3 and TRBJ1-1; the D gene is possibly TRBD1 (5 bases). The CDR3 is 15 amino acids. Germline V lookup: CDR1 ENHRY, CDR2 SYGVKD. With 6 bases removed from V and 1 base from J, the gap between germline ends came to 15 bases. CDR3 loop: CAISNTGLGNTEAFF. The CDR3 DNA is TGTGCCATCAGCAATACAGGACTTGGGAACACTGAAGCTTTCTTT.

This clonotype was observed at least ten times. The chain employs TRBV30 and TRBJ1-2; no clear D. The V gene's germline CDR1 is GTSNPN and CDR2 SVGIG (reference sequence). There are 12 residues in the CDR3. V dropped 1 base and J dropped 8 bases, with 11 bases sitting between them. CDR3 bases: TGTGCCTGGAGTGAAGGGTTAGGAGGCTACACCTTC. Protein product: CAWSEGLGGYTF. Complete variable domain (other parts from reference TRBV30 and TRBJ1-2): SQTIHQWPATLVQPVGSPLSLECTVEGTSNPNLYWYRQAAGRGLQLLFYSVGIGQISSEVPQNLSASRPQDRQFILSSKKLLLSDSGFYLCAWSEGLGGYTFGSGTRLTVV.

The chain uses TRBV2 and TRBJ2-3; D not certain. The germline V gene has CDR1 SNHLY and CDR2 FYNNEI. The CDR3 runs to 13 residues. V shed 6 bases and J shed 2 bases, with 9 bases lying between them. The CDR3 DNA reads as TGTGCCAGCAGCCGGAGCGCCACAGATACGCAGTATTTT. Residues: CASSRSATDTQYF.

This clonotype came up many times. V and J are TRBV6-1 and TRBJ2-7; D is uncertain. Germline lookup yields CDR1 MNHNS and CDR2 SASEGT. V was shortened by 0 bases and J by 4 bases, with 7 bases between the two germline ends. This CDR3 is built from 13 residues. The DNA of the CDR3 is TGTGCCAGCAGTGAAGCGCTGCAGTACGAGCAGTACTTC. Protein product: CASSEALQYEQYF.

This clonotype was counted only a few times. V and J are TRBV5-8 and TRBJ2-5, with 7 bases lining up with TRBD1. Trimming cost V 2 bases and J 1 base; bases outside gene matches: 8. This CDR3 has 16 residues. Germline loops: CDR1 SGHTS, CDR2 YDEGEE. CDR3 in DNA: TGTGCCAGCAGCTTTCGGACAGGACCTTCCCAAGAGACCCAGTACTTC. Encoded protein: CASSFRTGPSQETQYF.

This clonotype has ten or more counts. The V call is TRBV5-1, the J call TRBJ2-1; D tentatively fits TRBD1 or TRBD2 (5 bases each). This CDR3 comprises 16 residues. Trimming removed 4 bases at V and 5 bases at J, with 19 bases between. The germline CDR1 and CDR2 sequences are SGHRS and YFSETQ. CDR3 residues: CASSLRGERLNNEQFF. The DNA of the CDR3 is TGCGCCAGCAGCCTAAGAGGGGAGAGGCTAAACAATGAGCAGTTCTTC.